These 10 T cell receptor beta chains were all obtained from the same sample, sequenced in a study of identical twins. Each CDR3 protein gets one entry after TCRdb re-called the 5' RACE reads with MiXCR. This table has approximately 190,000 distinct CDR3 sequences, more than 15% appearing once. This sample was also put to use in a study of T cells expressing NK-cell markers.

Specimen: CD8+ T cells sorted from blood. These receptors all come from a woman younger than 35 in good health.

This clonotype showed up just a few times. The chain recombines TRBV12-3 or TRBV12-4 with TRBJ2-1, with D perhaps matching TRBD2 (6 bases). Trimming stripped 7 bases from V and 7 bases from J, with 11 bases between. The CDR3 runs 12 residues. This CDR3 is CASKSGLNEQFF. The CDR3 coding sequence is TGTGCCAGCAAGAGCGGACTAAATGAGCAGTTCTTC.

This clonotype was observed a few times. The chain employs TRBV19 and TRBJ2-1; D may be TRBD2 (5 bases). The CDR3 is made up of 13 amino acids. Germline V gene sequence: CDR1 LNHDA, CDR2 SQIVND (reference sequence). V lost 6 bases, J lost 3 bases, and 9 bases lay in between. The CDR3 nucleotides read TGTGCCAGTAGGGGTAGCGTCTACAATGAGCAGTTCTTC. This sequence encodes CASRGSVYNEQFF.

This clonotype was found a few times. The chain is built from TRBV9 and TRBJ1-3; tentative D call: TRBD1 (6 bases). CDR3 length: 15 residues. Germline V gene data show CDR1 as SGDLS and CDR2 as YYNGEE. Trimming shortened V by 1 base and J by 4 bases, and 12 bases separated the two germline ends. CDR3: CASSVQQGGGNTIYF. The CDR3, as DNA: TGTGCCAGCAGCGTACAACAGGGAGGAGGAAACACCATATATTTT.

The table lists this clonotype with a few counts. The chain joins TRBV20-1 to TRBJ2-2; D is undetermined. The CDR3 totals 13 residues. Germline V gene data show CDR1 as DFQATT and CDR2 as SNEGSKA (reference sequence). V shed 2 bases and J shed 6 bases, with 10 bases lying between them. CDR3 loop: CSARPPLAGELFF. The CDR3, as DNA: TGCAGTGCTAGACCCCCCTTGGCCGGGGAGCTGTTTTTT.

This clonotype was seen at least ten times. V gene TRBV5-1 combines with J gene TRBJ2-1; the match to TRBD1 covers 7 bases. This CDR3 comprises 15 residues. Trimming at V came to 0 bases and at J to 2 bases, leaving 2 bases not matched to a gene. Per germline, CDR1 SGHRS and CDR2 YFSETQ. CDR3 in amino acids: CASSLEGAPYNEQFF. CDR3 bases: TGCGCCAGCAGCTTGGAGGGGGCCCCCTACAATGAGCAGTTCTTC.

The rearrangement joins TRBV18 to TRBJ2-7; either TRBD1 or TRBD2 may fit D (5 bases each). The V gene lost 3 bases and the J gene lost 4 bases, with 10 bases spanning the gap. Germline-derived CDR1 and CDR2 are KGHSH and LQKENI. The CDR3 sequence is 13 residues long. Written as DNA, the CDR3 is TGTGCCAGCTCACCGGGACCCAGATACGAGCAGTACTTC. Residues: CASSPGPRYEQYF.

V and J are TRBV5-1 and TRBJ2-1; 8 bases agree with TRBD1. Germline V lookup: CDR1 SGHRS, CDR2 YFSETQ. CDR3 length: 14 residues. Trimming took 8 bases from V and 0 from J; bases not matched to a gene: 4. DNA of the CDR3: TGCGCCAGACGGACAGGGAGCTCCTACAATGAGCAGTTCTTC. This gives the protein CARRTGSSYNEQFF.

This clonotype was seen a handful of times. The chain employs TRBV6-1 and TRBJ2-7; no definite D call. CDR3 length: 13 amino acids. The V and J ends lost 6 bases and 2 bases respectively, with 11 bases between them. Germline CDR1 and CDR2: MNHNS and SASEGT. CDR3 sequence reads: CASSSDGTYEQYF. The DNA for the CDR3 is TGTGCCAGCAGCTCGGACGGAACCTACGAGCAGTACTTC.

The chain uses TRBV5-6 and TRBJ2-1; TRBD2 agrees at 14 bases. Germline V CDR1 and CDR2: SGHDT, YYEEEE. V trimming: 2 bases; J trimming: 5 bases; junction bases outside the gene matches: 9. The CDR3 runs 18 residues. CDR3 in amino acids: CASSLDRTSGGRNNEQFF. In DNA, the CDR3 is TGTGCCAGCAGCTTAGACCGGACTAGCGGGGGGAGGAACAATGAGCAGTTCTTC.

The gene calls are TRBV6-5 and TRBJ2-7; D remains ambiguous. CDR1 and CDR2 (germline): MNHEY, SVGAGI. The V end was cut by 0 bases, the J end by 6 bases, with 12 bases between. The CDR3 is 14 residues long. The CDR3 DNA is TGTGCCAGCAGTTACTCGGGCCAAAGTGGCGAGCAGTACTTC. It encodes CASSYSGQSGEQYF.